The rows below give T cell receptor beta chains drawn from one sample of a study of blood T cell repertoires in COVID-19. Produced via immunoSEQ multiplex PCR; TCRdb's table is partial and in-frame only. The data contain 200,000 to 250,000 clones, under 90% of them singletons. Material for sequencing was peripheral blood. The receptors here all came from a woman in her fifties or sixties who had recovered from COVID-19. Both conserved end residues are part of each CDR3. The D gene is left open where the match is weak. A clone size is listed for some rows: how often the clone was seen (once, few, many), or a class if it is expanded.

v_gene: TRBV2; abundance: -; j_gene: TRBJ1-1; d_gene: TRBD1; CDR3aa: CASSEAALGQGVAFF; CDR3nt: TGTGCCAGCAGTGAAGCTGCACTTGGACAGGGCGTAGCTTTCTTT
v_gene: TRBV6-5; abundance: -; j_gene: TRBJ2-7; d_gene: -; CDR3aa: CASTGRVGEQYF; CDR3nt: TGTGCCAGCACCGGCAGGGTGGGAGAGCAGTACTTC
v_gene: TRBV23-1; abundance: -; j_gene: TRBJ1-5; d_gene: TRBD1; CDR3aa: CASSQDFLRRGRDQPQHF; CDR3nt: TGCGCCAGCAGTCAAGACTTTTTGAGGAGGGGGCGCGATCAGCCCCAGCATTTT
v_gene: TRBV5-6; abundance: once; j_gene: TRBJ1-4; d_gene: TRBD1; CDR3aa: CASSSSGQGYEKLFF; CDR3nt: TGTGCCAGCAGCTCCTCGGGACAGGGGTATGAAAAACTGTTTTTT
v_gene: TRBV27; abundance: -; j_gene: TRBJ1-1; d_gene: -; CDR3aa: CASSLYRETEAFF; CDR3nt: TGTGCCAGCAGTTTATACCGAGAAACTGAAGCTTTCTTT
v_gene: TRBV30; abundance: -; j_gene: TRBJ1-6; d_gene: TRBD1; CDR3aa: CAWSRQGGVSLHF; CDR3nt: TGTGCCTGGAGTAGACAGGGTGGGGTATCCCTCCACTTT
v_gene: TRBV6-5; abundance: -; j_gene: TRBJ1-2; d_gene: -; CDR3aa: CASSYSWSGYGYTF; CDR3nt: TGTGCCAGCAGTTACTCATGGTCGGGCTATGGCTACACCTTC
v_gene: TRBV3-1/TRBV3-2; abundance: -; j_gene: TRBJ2-4; d_gene: -; CDR3aa: CASTKRSPRVPKNIQYF; CDR3nt: TGTGCCAGCACGAAACGATCCCCGAGGGTACCCAAAAACATTCAGTACTTC
v_gene: TRBV27; abundance: -; j_gene: TRBJ1-2; d_gene: -; CDR3aa: CASSLRAGGGYTF; CDR3nt: TGTGCCAGCAGTTTAAGGGCAGGAGGTGGCTACACCTTC
v_gene: TRBV6-5; abundance: -; j_gene: TRBJ2-7; d_gene: -; CDR3aa: CASSLEWEDEQYF; CDR3nt: TGTGCCAGCAGCCTCGAATGGGAGGACGAGCAGTACTTC
v_gene: TRBV4-1; abundance: few; j_gene: TRBJ2-1; d_gene: TRBD2; CDR3aa: CASSQVASGDNEQFF; CDR3nt: TGCGCCAGCAGCCAAGTCGCTAGCGGGGACAATGAGCAGTTCTTC
v_gene: TRBV24-1; abundance: -; j_gene: TRBJ2-2; d_gene: TRBD1; CDR3aa: CATGSGRTGVAGELFF; CDR3nt: TGTGCCACCGGAAGTGGGAGGACAGGGGTGGCCGGGGAGCTGTTTTTT
v_gene: TRBV25-1; abundance: -; j_gene: TRBJ2-7; d_gene: TRBD2; CDR3aa: CASGGGYYEQYF; CDR3nt: TGTGCCAGCGGGGGGGGATACTACGAGCAGTACTTC
v_gene: TRBV5-6; abundance: -; j_gene: TRBJ2-7; d_gene: -; CDR3aa: CASSDTPSAPTYEQYF; CDR3nt: TGTGCCAGCAGCGACACTCCTAGCGCCCCTACCTACGAGCAGTACTTC
v_gene: TRBV7-9; abundance: once; j_gene: TRBJ2-7; d_gene: TRBD1; CDR3aa: CASATGGLYEQYF; CDR3nt: TGTGCCAGCGCGACAGGGGGCCTCTACGAGCAGTACTTC
v_gene: TRBV20-1; abundance: once; j_gene: TRBJ2-5; d_gene: -; CDR3aa: CSTPYLETQYF; CDR3nt: TGCAGTACCCCCTATCTAGAGACCCAGTACTTC
v_gene: TRBV5-8; abundance: -; j_gene: TRBJ1-5; d_gene: -; CDR3aa: CASSGWGRGNQPQHF; CDR3nt: TGTGCCAGCAGCGGGTGGGGGAGGGGCAATCAGCCCCAGCATTTT
v_gene: TRBV10-3; abundance: -; j_gene: TRBJ1-6; d_gene: TRBD1; CDR3aa: CAIRPGQGNSPLHF; CDR3nt: TGTGCCATCAGACCGGGACAGGGGAATTCACCCCTCCACTTT
v_gene: TRBV25-1; abundance: -; j_gene: TRBJ2-5; d_gene: TRBD2; CDR3aa: CASSEPGGARTQYF; CDR3nt: TGTGCCAGCAGTGAACCCGGGGGGGCCCGGACCCAGTACTTC
v_gene: TRBV27; abundance: -; j_gene: TRBJ1-4; d_gene: TRBD1; CDR3aa: CASSPLVGRGLGKLFF; CDR3nt: TGTGCCAGCAGCCCTTTGGTTGGCAGGGGGCTCGGAAAACTGTTTTTT
v_gene: TRBV7-7; abundance: -; j_gene: TRBJ2-3; d_gene: TRBD1; CDR3aa: CASSETGFTDTQYF; CDR3nt: TGTGCTAGCAGCGAGACAGGGTTCACAGATACGCAGTATTTT
v_gene: TRBV7-9; abundance: -; j_gene: TRBJ1-1; d_gene: -; CDR3aa: CASSLGGSSREAFF; CDR3nt: TGTGCCAGCAGCTTAGGGGGCAGCAGTAGAGAAGCTTTCTTT
v_gene: TRBV3-1/TRBV3-2; abundance: -; j_gene: TRBJ2-5; d_gene: TRBD2; CDR3aa: CASSQVPSGGQETQYF; CDR3nt: TGTGCCAGCAGCCAAGTACCTAGCGGGGGCCAAGAGACCCAGTACTTC
v_gene: TRBV6-5; abundance: -; j_gene: TRBJ2-7; d_gene: -; CDR3aa: CASRALLEGAEQYF; CDR3nt: TGTGCCAGCAGGGCCCTACTCGAAGGGGCCGAGCAGTACTTC
v_gene: TRBV10-2; abundance: -; j_gene: TRBJ2-1; d_gene: -; CDR3aa: CASSETPDSFYNEQFF; CDR3nt: TGCGCCAGCAGTGAGACGCCGGACAGCTTCTACAATGAGCAGTTCTTC
v_gene: TRBV4-1; abundance: -; j_gene: TRBJ1-6; d_gene: -; CDR3aa: CASSQFWSKSKNF; CDR3nt: TGCGCCAGCAGCCAGTTTTGGAGTAAATCGAAGAACTTT
v_gene: TRBV9; abundance: -; j_gene: TRBJ2-7; d_gene: TRBD1; CDR3aa: CASSVGGQGMYEQYF; CDR3nt: TGTGCCAGCAGCGTAGGGGGACAGGGGATGTACGAGCAGTACTTC
v_gene: TRBV10-3; abundance: -; j_gene: TRBJ2-7; d_gene: -; CDR3aa: CAISNIEASDGYEQYF; CDR3nt: TGTGCCATCAGTAACATCGAGGCTAGCGACGGCTACGAGCAGTACTTC
v_gene: TRBV5-1; abundance: -; j_gene: TRBJ2-4; d_gene: TRBD1; CDR3aa: CASSPDRGRVNIQYF; CDR3nt: TGCGCCAGCAGCCCGGACAGGGGGCGGGTAAACATTCAGTACTTC
v_gene: TRBV5-4; abundance: -; j_gene: TRBJ2-3; d_gene: TRBD2; CDR3aa: CASSLPTSGPTDTQYF; CDR3nt: TGTGCCAGCAGCCTGCCGACTAGCGGACCCACAGATACGCAGTATTTT
v_gene: TRBV21-1; abundance: -; j_gene: TRBJ1-1; d_gene: -; CDR3aa: CASSDRANTEAFF; CDR3nt: TGTGCCAGCAGTGACAGGGCGAACACTGAAGCTTTCTTT
v_gene: TRBV25-1; abundance: -; j_gene: TRBJ2-1; d_gene: -; CDR3aa: CASSEYVAFGDNEQFF; CDR3nt: TGTGCCAGCAGTGAATATGTCGCTTTCGGGGACAATGAGCAGTTCTTC
v_gene: TRBV7-3; abundance: -; j_gene: TRBJ2-5; d_gene: TRBD2; CDR3aa: CASSLLGGEETQYF; CDR3nt: TGTGCCAGCAGCTTACTCGGGGGGGAAGAGACCCAGTACTTC
v_gene: TRBV5-1; abundance: -; j_gene: TRBJ2-3; d_gene: -; CDR3aa: CASSSTVPPDTQYF; CDR3nt: TGCGCCAGCAGCTCCACTGTACCTCCCGATACGCAGTATTTT
v_gene: TRBV18; abundance: -; j_gene: TRBJ1-2; d_gene: -; CDR3aa: CASSPQGAYGYTF; CDR3nt: TGTGCCAGCTCACCACAAGGGGCCTATGGCTACACCTTC
v_gene: TRBV10-3; abundance: few; j_gene: TRBJ2-3; d_gene: TRBD1; CDR3aa: CAISKGQGEDTQYF; CDR3nt: TGTGCCATCAGTAAGGGACAGGGAGAAGATACGCAGTATTTT
v_gene: TRBV9; abundance: once; j_gene: TRBJ2-7; d_gene: -; CDR3aa: CASSVEASYEQYF; CDR3nt: TGTGCCAGCAGCGTAGAAGCGTCCTACGAGCAGTACTTC
v_gene: TRBV6-5; abundance: -; j_gene: TRBJ1-3; d_gene: -; CDR3aa: CASSSEGISGNTIYF; CDR3nt: TGTGCCAGCTCTAGTGAGGGCATCTCTGGAAACACCATATATTTT
v_gene: TRBV6-5; abundance: -; j_gene: TRBJ2-3; d_gene: -; CDR3aa: CASSRGTPERNTQYF; CDR3nt: TGTGCCAGCAGTCGCGGGACCCCGGAGAGAAATACGCAGTATTTT
v_gene: TRBV7-7; abundance: -; j_gene: TRBJ2-7; d_gene: -; CDR3aa: CASSPGTGPYEQYF; CDR3nt: TGTGCTAGCAGCCCCGGGACTGGCCCCTACGAGCAGTACTTC
v_gene: TRBV5-1; abundance: few; j_gene: TRBJ1-5; d_gene: -; CDR3aa: CASSLWSGAQPQHF; CDR3nt: TGCGCCAGCAGCTTGTGGTCAGGGGCTCAGCCCCAGCATTTT
v_gene: TRBV2; abundance: -; j_gene: TRBJ1-1; d_gene: -; CDR3aa: CASNVGAYTEAFF; CDR3nt: TGTGCCAGCAACGTAGGGGCTTACACTGAAGCTTTCTTT
v_gene: TRBV3-1/TRBV3-2; abundance: -; j_gene: TRBJ2-5; d_gene: -; CDR3aa: CASSQDSGRSQYF; CDR3nt: TGTGCCAGCAGCCAAGATTCAGGGCGCAGCCAGTACTTC
v_gene: TRBV6-5; abundance: -; j_gene: TRBJ2-1; d_gene: -; CDR3aa: CASSSRNEQFF; CDR3nt: TGTGCCAGCAGTTCTCGGAATGAGCAGTTCTTC
v_gene: TRBV7-9; abundance: many; j_gene: TRBJ2-2; d_gene: -; CDR3aa: CASSPQTGQLWGTGELFF; CDR3nt: TGTGCCAGCAGCCCTCAGACAGGACAGCTTTGGGGCACCGGGGAGCTGTTTTTT
v_gene: TRBV10-3; abundance: -; j_gene: TRBJ1-1; d_gene: -; CDR3aa: CAISGSRGGNTEAFF; CDR3nt: TGTGCCATCAGCGGATCAAGGGGGGGGAACACTGAAGCTTTCTTT
v_gene: TRBV27; abundance: many; j_gene: TRBJ1-4; d_gene: TRBD1; CDR3aa: CASSLLGRGITNEKLFF; CDR3nt: TGTGCCAGCAGTTTATTGGGCAGGGGGATAACTAATGAAAAACTGTTTTTT
v_gene: TRBV7-2; abundance: few; j_gene: TRBJ2-7; d_gene: -; CDR3aa: CASSKTHSYEQYF; CDR3nt: TGTGCCAGCAGCAAGACACACTCCTACGAGCAGTACTTC
v_gene: TRBV20-1; abundance: -; j_gene: TRBJ2-2; d_gene: -; CDR3aa: CSASRQGSGTGELFF; CDR3nt: TGCAGTGCTAGTCGGCAGGGGAGTGGAACCGGGGAGCTGTTTTTT
v_gene: TRBV18; abundance: -; j_gene: TRBJ1-2; d_gene: -; CDR3aa: CASSPGIGTNYGYTF; CDR3nt: TGTGCCAGCTCACCTGGGATCGGGACTAACTATGGCTACACCTTC
v_gene: TRBV27; abundance: -; j_gene: TRBJ1-1; d_gene: -; CDR3aa: CASSPTGIEAFF; CDR3nt: TGTGCCAGCAGTCCTACAGGGATTGAAGCTTTCTTT
v_gene: TRBV6-6; abundance: -; j_gene: TRBJ1-2; d_gene: -; CDR3aa: CASSYSGVNYGYTF; CDR3nt: TGTGCCAGCAGTTACTCCGGTGTTAACTATGGCTACACCTTC
v_gene: TRBV7-9; abundance: -; j_gene: TRBJ2-3; d_gene: -; CDR3aa: CASSPPGLFTDTQYF; CDR3nt: TGTGCCAGCAGCCCACCGGGACTGTTCACAGATACGCAGTATTTT
v_gene: TRBV19; abundance: -; j_gene: TRBJ2-3; d_gene: TRBD2; CDR3aa: CASSILGGGADTQYF; CDR3nt: TGTGCCAGTAGTATACTCGGGGGGGGTGCAGATACGCAGTATTTT